The following is a TCR beta chain sequence with its context. Its target is not known. This specimen comes from a study of T cell responses to AZD1222 COVID-19 vaccine. Study observations and caveats: Females made up more of the donors, who were largely white British, and clonal diversity may have come out too low.

The CDR3 runs 11 residues. CDR1 MDHEN and CDR2 SYDVKM come from the germline V gene. Trimming shortened V by 6 bases and J by 7 bases, and 9 bases separated the two germline ends. TCRdb keeps only in-frame clones here, not all; method: immunoSEQ multiplex PCR. The sample shows 130,000 or so clones, 65% to 90% of them seen only once. The sequence was obtained from an adult in good health. This chain links TRBV28 with TRBJ1-1; possible D gene TRBD1, 5 bases. Sequenced here: peripheral blood, sampled on day 0 of AZD1222 vaccination. The CDR3 region is CASSLRGEAFF. The CDR3 DNA is TGTGCCAGCAGCCTGAGGGGTGAAGCTTTCTTT.